The count of the clone carrying this TCR beta chain is one. Its matching antigen is unknown. These data come from a study of regulatory T cells in long-lasting Graves disease. Study at large: Under 3 months of antithyroid drugs had been taken by newly diagnosed Graves' patients. Study conclusions and caveats: New patients shared over 900 public clonotypes, and persistent patients shared more, with over 2,500.

Both iRepertoire HTBI primers and Arm-PCR of CDR3 regions were used to build the TCR beta libraries. TCRdb used MiXCR to reprocess the multiplex PCR reads, holding one entry per CDR3 protein. The sample has 350,000 to 450,000 distinct CDR3 sequences, 12% seen once. Time point given: newly diagnosed GD, antithyroid drugs for less than 3 months. PBMC RNA was the source of the TCR library. Germline lookup yields CDR1 LNHDA and CDR2 SQIVND (reference sequence). This CDR3 is 14 amino acids long. Trimming took 4 bases from V and 4 from J; bases not matched to a gene: 4. This same sample was also taken into another study, of T cells in Graves' hyperthyroidism and ophthalmopathy. That investigation notes: Most clonotypes expanded in thyroid above 0.001 were likewise present in blood.

This chain links TRBV19 with TRBJ2-1, with 7 bases aligning to TRBD1. The specimen comprised peripheral blood mononuclear cells (PBMCs), sampled at new diagnosis, from a patient treated with antithyroid drugs. The clonotype originates from a young woman with Graves disease. The CDR3 nucleotides read TGTGCCAGTAGTAACAGGGGAATTTACAATGAGCAGTTCTTC. It specifies CASSNRGIYNEQFF.